This T cell receptor (beta chain) was captured by sequencing in a study of OX40 agonist ivuxolimab in advanced cancers. Study results and limitations: Clonal expansion was seen in CD4+ and CD8+ blood T cells by week 6 at 0.1 to 3.0 mg/kg.

Data came from immunoSEQ multiplex PCR; TCRdb stores just in-frame clones and leaves some out. The data show tens of thousands of clones, 90% seen once. In regard to this clone: Its antigen is unidentified.

The CDR3 sequence is 15 residues long. Trimming stripped 6 bases from V and 0 bases from J, with 12 bases between. Germline V gene lookup returns CDR1 SNHLY and CDR2 FYNNEI. This clonotype originated in an adult with an advanced solid tumor such as melanoma, head and neck, liver or kidney cancer. This sequence joins TRBV2 and TRBJ1-3, with D perhaps TRBD1 (6 bases). The input for sequencing was CD4+ or CD8+ T cells sorted from blood, taken in a trial of the OX40 agonist ivuxolimab. CDR3 in DNA: TGTGCCAGCAGGGGGGCCGACATCTCTGGAAACACCATATATTTT. Its protein is CASRGADISGNTIYF.